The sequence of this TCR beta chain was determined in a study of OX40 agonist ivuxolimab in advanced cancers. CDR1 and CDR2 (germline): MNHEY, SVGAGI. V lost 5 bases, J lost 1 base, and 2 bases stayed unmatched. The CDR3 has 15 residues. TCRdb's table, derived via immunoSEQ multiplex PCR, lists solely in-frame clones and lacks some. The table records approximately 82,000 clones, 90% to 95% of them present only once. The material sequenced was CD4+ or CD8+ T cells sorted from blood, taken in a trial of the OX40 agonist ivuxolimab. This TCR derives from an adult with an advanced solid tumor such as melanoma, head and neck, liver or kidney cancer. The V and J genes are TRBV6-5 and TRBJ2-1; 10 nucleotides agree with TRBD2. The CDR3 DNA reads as TGTGCCAGCAGTCCACTAGCGGGATCCTACAATGAGCAGTTCTTC. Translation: CASSPLAGSYNEQFF.